This T cell receptor beta chain appears in the sequencing data of a study of blood T cell repertoires in COVID-19. For the study at large: COVID-19 samples from acute and convalescent phases originated in the United States, Italy and Spain.

The CDR3 covers 14 residues. V shed 4 bases and J shed 0 bases, with 10 bases lying between them. Germline V gives CDR1 MNHEY, CDR2 SMNVEV (reference sequence). Clones were sequenced by immunoSEQ multiplex PCR, and TCRdb holds only the in-frame ones, with some missing. The sample has about 220,000 clones; under 90% are singletons. Enrollees, about 18 to 89 years old, lived in about two dozen US areas. Researchers sorted participants into cohorts using their self-reported clinical history. Within 2 weeks of study entry, exposed participants had contacted a PCR-confirmed or clinician-diagnosed COVID-19 case.

The material sequenced was PBMCs or T cells enriched from blood (not recorded which). The chain uses TRBV27 and TRBJ2-7; perhaps TRBD1 as D (6 bases). This TCR was recovered from a woman aged 50 to 60 who had been exposed to COVID-19. CDR3 region: CASSSYRVSYEQYF. The CDR3 bases are TGTGCCAGCAGTTCCTACAGGGTCTCCTACGAGCAGTACTTC.